This T cell receptor (beta chain) was observed in a study of Graves' ophthalmopathy and Graves' hyperthyroidism. Study-wide results and limits: Sensitivity of roughly 71% and specificity of less than 75% were achieved by the model that predicted ophthalmopathy progression.

Details on this clonotype: Its antigen is still unknown.

RNA transcripts yielded amplified TCR beta CDR3 regions. Following a first-round RT-PCR that used HTBI primers, a second-round multiplex PCR was carried out. One entry per CDR3 protein, called by TCRdb with MiXCR from the multiplex PCR reads. The data hold 350,000 to 400,000 distinct CDR3 sequences, with around 18% observed a single time. PBMCs were isolated by Ficoll-Paque density gradient centrifugation, using roughly 10 ml of fresh peripheral blood as the starting material. The clonotype originates from a woman aged 18-35 years with Graves' ophthalmopathy. Sequenced sample: peripheral blood.

In DNA, the CDR3 is TGTGCCAGCAGCTCAGCATTAAAGGACCGTCGACCCTACGAGCAGTACTTC. As protein: CASSSALKDRRPYEQYF. The chain combines TRBV7-2 with TRBJ2-7, with D unresolved. Trimming cost V 4 bases and J 2 bases, with 21 bases left between them. The CDR3 is made up of 17 amino acids. Germline V lookup: CDR1 SGHTA, CDR2 FQGNSA.